The present TCR beta chain was sequenced within a study of OX40 agonist ivuxolimab in advanced cancers. Study details: The study treated patients with ivuxolimab, an agonistic anti-OX40 (CD134) antibody. Each dose-escalation patient presented with hepatocellular carcinoma, melanoma, renal cell or head and neck cancer.

TCRdb's copy holds only in-frame clones and misses some; the assay was immunoSEQ multiplex PCR. Seen here are tens of thousands of clones, roughly 90% observed once, and the top ten hold about 1%. Study-wide results and caveats: The study found that CD8+ T cells averaged more expanded clones than CD4+.

This clone was recorded a few times. Its antigen is as yet unknown. Patients were ruled out by autoimmune disease history or systemic immunosuppression. The source material was CD4+ or CD8+ T cells sorted from blood, sampled in a trial of the OX40 agonist ivuxolimab. This receptor was obtained from an adult with an advanced solid tumor such as melanoma, head and neck, liver or kidney cancer.

CDR3 sequence (DNA): TGTGCCAGCAGTGTGACAGGGGGAACAAATGGCTACACCTTC. Amino acid sequence: CASSVTGGTNGYTF. The gene calls are TRBV28 and TRBJ1-2, with 9 positions matching TRBD1. CDR3 size: 14 residues. Germline lookup yields CDR1 MDHEN and CDR2 SYDVKM. The ends lost 5 bases at V and 6 bases at J; junction bases unmatched: 7.